Given below is one T cell receptor beta chain in context. The sample is drawn from a study of blood T cell repertoires in COVID-19. Overall study context: The samples span acute and convalescent COVID-19 from the United States, Italy and Spain. From T cells, B-cell-depleted T cells, or PBMCs came the material, which was cDNA or gDNA.

Original data processing: From reference gene primer amplification, estimates of nucleated cell counts were derived. Assay: immunoSEQ multiplex PCR; the TCRdb copy retains only in-frame clones and omits some. That table gives V, J and clone size, and the DNA gave D and trimming. This table has under 40,000 clones, 84% appearing once. Germline V gene sequence: CDR1 SGHDT, CDR2 YYEEEE. The V end lost 4 bases, the J end lost 4 bases, and 8 bases lay between the germline ends. CDR3 size: 12 residues. The receptor was derived from a man aged 50 to 59 with active or convalescent COVID-19. The sequenced sample consisted of peripheral blood. This chain uses TRBV5-6 with TRBJ1-1; no definite D call. The CDR3 bases are TGTGCCAGCAGCCGACTGATCACTGAAGCTTTCTTT. This codes for CASSRLITEAFF. Supplemented by reference TRBV5-6 and TRBJ1-1, the full variable domain reads DAGVTQSPTHLIKTRGQQVTLRCSPKSGHDTVSWYQQALGQGPQFIFQYYEEEERQRGNFPDRFSGHQFPNYSSELNVNALLLGDSALYLCASSRLITEAFFGQGTRLTVV.